This T cell receptor beta chain came from a study of CD8 T cells in Susac syndrome. The CDR3 contains 14 residues. Germline V gene sequence: CDR1 MGHRA, CDR2 YSYEKL. With V trimmed by 9 bases and J by 3 bases, 6 bases remained unmatched. RNA amounts of roughly 0.5 to 1 ug underwent reverse transcription with random hexamers. TCRdb itself ran the immunoSEQ multiplex PCR reads through MiXCR, one entry per CDR3 protein. The table lists 400,000 to 550,000 distinct CDR3 sequences, around 85% of them singletons. The rearrangement joins TRBV4-1 to TRBJ2-2, with 8 nucleotides matching TRBD1. Sequenced: CD8+ T cells from PBMCs. The receptor was derived from a human donor with multiple sclerosis. The DNA of the CDR3 is TGCGCCAGTCGGACAGGGCCCTACACCGGGGAGCTGTTTTTT. Its protein product is CASRTGPYTGELFF.